Below, one T cell receptor beta chain is given with its context. Its target is unknown. One junction end does not reproduce the germline sequence, and a read error may be involved. This CDR3 is built from 14 residues. Germline values: CDR1 MNHEY, CDR2 SVGAGI. This entry comes from a study of tumor-infiltrating lymphocytes in primary liver carcinoma. As for the study in general: Yields of productive TCRbeta reads ranged from roughly 3.5 to 7.13 million per sample and were similar across tissue types. Notes on the study in general: Only about 7-24% of top clones showed up in all five tumor regions.

Investigators took RNA and DNA out together from about 19-30 mg of unsorted bulk tissue. Among the patients, all had chronic HBV infection and none had been treated. A constant-region primer served to make TCR beta cDNA from roughly 460 ng total RNA. ARM-PCR, slightly modified, supplied the TCR beta libraries through three nested multiplex PCR rounds. Running 9 to 11 cycles apiece, the first two PCR rounds relied on TRBV1-TRBV30 forward primers together with a C-beta reverse primer. Each CDR3 protein gets one entry after TCRdb re-called the multiplex PCR reads with MiXCR. The table has some 190,000 distinct CDR3 sequences, 85% seen once; the top ten hold 15% to 20%.

The clonotype originates from a man aged 35 to 55 with primary liver carcinoma and hepatitis B virus infection. The chain has TRBV6-5 and TRBJ2-5; 7 bases are a match to TRBD1. Specimen: tumor tissue from primary liver carcinoma. The CDR3 coding sequence is TGTGCCAACAGCCAACAGGGGTGGGAAGAGACCCAGTGCTTC. It translates to CANSQQGWEETQCF.